These T cell receptor beta chains were read from a single sample in a study of lymphopenia after photon versus proton radiotherapy. Assay: immunoSEQ multiplex PCR; the TCRdb copy retains only in-frame clones and omits some. The profile covers approximately 170,000 clones, with approximately 91% appearing a single time and about 4.4% taken by the ten largest. The source was peripheral blood, collected from a patient treated with photon-based radiotherapy. Receptors were obtained from a man aged 50-60 years with gastric cancer. The CDR3 runs from the conserved cysteine through the conserved F or W. Part of the rows lack a size; the others show once, few, many or a class for expanded clones.

TRBV5-1,once,CASSLVADPSYEQYF
TRBV7-2,once,CASSLRHGPGFTGELFF
TRBV5-1,-,CASSLGEQTRVYTF
TRBV6-5,-,CASSYEWTSSDEQFF
TRBV11-2,-,CASSQGLAIHEQYF
TRBV19,-,CASSYTGGTEAFF
TRBV5-8,-,CASSFTKGTASHGYTF
TRBV11-2,-,CASSPIGGAVTSYEQYF
TRBV28,-,CASGPREGKETQYF
TRBV25-1,-,CASSEFGRGPDTQYF
TRBV9,-,CASSVHDRGYTF
TRBV5-4,-,CASSFGTSRNTGELFF
TRBV27,once,CASSPDSYSGNTIYF
TRBV15,once,CATSREKAAGNSYEQYF
TRBV6-1,once,CASSVTRVGTEAFF
TRBV30,-,CAWSGEGGGYGYTF
TRBV19,-,CASSKTSGYTGELFF
TRBV6-4,-,CASSGLAGVDEQFF
TRBV7-9,-,CASSLVGGANYGYTF
TRBV19,once,CASSPPGTNGYTF
TRBV28,many,CASIGTDNQPQHF
TRBV9,-,CASNEAGGSYEQYF
TRBV27,-,CASSNTGAHGYTF
TRBV25-1,-,CASRGGQGAGKLFF
TRBV7-2,-,CASSEGQGRLYEQYF
TRBV11-3,-,CASGALGLAGGWTGELFF
TRBV30,-,CAWRAGGSGNEKLFF